Listed below are T cell receptor beta chains from one sample, sequenced in a study of shared clonotypes between healthy human individuals. Generated by immunoSEQ multiplex PCR, the TCRdb table keeps only in-frame clones and is missing some. The profile covers 230,000 or so clones, with approximately 65% appearing a single time and approximately 12% taken by the ten largest. Sequenced sample: memory CD4+ T cells sorted from blood. The receptor source for this set is a man younger than 40 in good health. CDR3s include the opening cysteine and the closing phenylalanine or tryptophan. D genes are given only for firm matches. Size values are once, few and many counts, or a class for expanded clones, and some rows have none.

j_call clone_size v_call d_call cdr3_nt cdr3_aa
TRBJ2-2 - TRBV18 - TGTGCCAGCTCACCTATACGTCTAGCATTTCGAACCGGGGAGCTGTTTTTT CASSPIRLAFRTGELFF
TRBJ2-3 - TRBV5-1 - TGCGCCAGCTATCGCATGGCGGGCACAGATACGCAGTATTTT CASYRMAGTDTQYF
TRBJ2-1 - TRBV11-3 - TGTGCCAGCAGCCCAGGGGCCGGCTACAATGAGCAGTTCTTC CASSPGAGYNEQFF
TRBJ2-1 - TRBV10-3 TRBD2 TGTGCCATCACCACAGGACTAGCGGGAGTCCCCAATGAGCAGTTCTTC CAITTGLAGVPNEQFF
TRBJ2-5 - TRBV9 - TGTGCCAGCAGCAGAGAAGAAGAGACCCAGTACTTC CASSREEETQYF
TRBJ2-3 - TRBV30 - TGTGCCTGGAGTCTAAAGGACGACACAGATACGCAGTATTTT CAWSLKDDTDTQYF
TRBJ2-1 - TRBV5-4 - TGTGCCAGCAGAGCGGAGCCGAATTACAATGAGCAGTTCTTC CASRAEPNYNEQFF
TRBJ1-2 - TRBV5-1 - TGCGCCAGCAGCTTGGCGGCAAACTATGGCTACACCTTC CASSLAANYGYTF
TRBJ2-3 few TRBV29-1 - TGCAGCGTTGCGAGGTCGGATACGCAGTATTTT CSVARSDTQYF
TRBJ1-1 - TRBV18 - TGTGCCAGCTCACCAACCTCTGAGGGTAGGACTGAAGCTTTCTTT CASSPTSEGRTEAFF